Here is one T cell receptor (beta chain) with its context. The target antigen is unknown. The entry originates in a study of siplizumab effects on memory and regulatory T cells. The study's findings and limits: It was never confirmed that proliferating Tregs from siplizumab cultures were suppressive. Sequences below about 10^-5 frequency were poorly captured. As a result, only a minor fraction of alloreactive clones mapped to unstimulated subsets. A major contribution to the alloresponse seemed to be made by naive T cells, which seemed more diverse than memory cells. Siplizumab led to significantly less abundant alloreactive sequences that could be traced back to unstimulated CD4+ memory cells.

Deletions cut 7 bases from V and 0 bases from J, with 9 bases between. This CDR3 region has 12 residues. Germline V gene sequence: CDR1 GTSNPN, CDR2 SVGIG (reference sequence). Produced via immunoSEQ multiplex PCR; TCRdb's table is partial and in-frame only. The data hold 90,000 to 140,000 clones, with about 92% observed a single time. Sequenced material: CD4+ T cells sorted from blood. The chain is built from TRBV30 and TRBJ1-1; D not certain. The sequence derives from a human donor in good health. The chain's CDR3 is CALQYMNTEAFF. CDR3 DNA sequence: TGTGCCTTACAGTACATGAACACTGAAGCTTTCTTT.